The rows below give T cell receptor beta chains drawn from one sample of a study of cytomegalovirus exposure and HLA in healthy donors. Generated by immunoSEQ multiplex PCR, the TCRdb table keeps only in-frame clones and is missing some. The sample carries under 200,000 clones, approximately 75% recorded once. Sequencing was done on a sample of PBMCs. The receptors were gathered from a man aged 30 to 45 in good health and CMV-seropositive. Each CDR3 is given with its conserved first and last residue. Fields, in order: CDR3 DNA, CDR3 protein, clone size, D gene, V gene, J gene. D genes are given only for firm matches. The size entry is marked missing in some rows and otherwise reads once, few, many or a size class.

TGCGCCAGCAGCCCCGGGGGGGGCGGAGCTAACTATGGCTACACCTTC,CASSPGGGGANYGYTF,NA,NA,TRBV5-1,TRBJ1-2
TGTGCCATCAGTGAATCGGGGGGCACCGGTCAGCCCCAGCATTTT,CAISESGGTGQPQHF,once,NA,TRBV10-3,TRBJ1-5
TGTGCCAGCAGTGAACCGGGACAGGGCCTTTCACCCCTCCACTTT,CASSEPGQGLSPLHF,once,TRBD1,TRBV25-1,TRBJ1-6
TGTGCCAGCAGTCCCGGGACAGGGGTCAATCAGCCCCAGCATTTT,CASSPGTGVNQPQHF,few,TRBD1,TRBV2,TRBJ1-5
TGTGCCAGCAGCGCTGAGGTTCGCTATGGCTACACCTTC,CASSAEVRYGYTF,NA,NA,TRBV9,TRBJ1-2
TGTGCCTGGAGCCCTAGTCCGACCGGACGGGGCGAGCAGTACTTC,CAWSPSPTGRGEQYF,NA,NA,TRBV30,TRBJ2-7
TGTGCCAGCAGTGGAACAGGGGGGGTTAGCAATCAGCCCCAGCATTTT,CASSGTGGVSNQPQHF,NA,TRBD1,TRBV2,TRBJ1-5
TGTGCCACCGGGACTAGTCTTTATACGCAGTATTTT,CATGTSLYTQYF,NA,TRBD2,TRBV6-6,TRBJ2-3
TGCACCAGCAGCCAGGCACCGGGACAGGGTGCCGGGGAGCTGTTTTTT,CTSSQAPGQGAGELFF,NA,NA,TRBV1,TRBJ2-2
TGCGCCAGCAGCTTGGTTGGGGGGGGACGGTTAGACAATGAGCAGTTCTTC,CASSLVGGGRLDNEQFF,NA,TRBD2,TRBV5-1,TRBJ2-1
TGTGCCAGCAGTGACTTGTGGGGGGGGCGTGAGCAGTTCTTC,CASSDLWGGREQFF,NA,NA,TRBV6-4,TRBJ2-1
TGTGCCAGCAGCGTAGGCCCTAGCGGGGGGGCCGAGACCCAGTACTTC,CASSVGPSGGAETQYF,once,TRBD2,TRBV9,TRBJ2-5
TGTGCCAGCAGTGTAGACAGGGAACGCTCTGGAAACACCATATATTTT,CASSVDRERSGNTIYF,NA,TRBD1,TRBV25-1,TRBJ1-3
TGTGCCAGCCTCCGGGACTTAAACGCCTACGAGCAGTACTTC,CASLRDLNAYEQYF,NA,NA,TRBV27,TRBJ2-7
TGCGCCAGCAGAAAAACTAGCGGGGGCACAGATACGCAGTATTTT,CASRKTSGGTDTQYF,NA,TRBD2,TRBV4-1,TRBJ2-3
TGCGCCAGCAGCCAGCCGGACAGGGGACTGCCTAACTATGGCTACACCTTC,CASSQPDRGLPNYGYTF,NA,TRBD1,TRBV4-1,TRBJ1-2
TGTGCCAGCAGTGAGGAGCTTCGGCAGCCCCAGCATTTT,CASSEELRQPQHF,NA,NA,TRBV6-1,TRBJ1-5